This T cell receptor beta chain was sequenced for a study of regulatory T cells in long-lasting Graves disease. As for the study in general: Graves' patients, diagnosed recently, had received antithyroid drugs under 3 months.

Looked up from germline, CDR1 is DFQATT and CDR2 is SNEGSKA (reference sequence). The CDR3 contains 14 residues. V lost 5 bases and J lost 0, with 11 bases in between. Time point reported: newly diagnosed GD, antithyroid drugs for less than 3 months. RNA extracted from PBMCs served as the sequencing template. This clonotype was recorded at least ten times. For TCR beta, libraries came from iRepertoire HTBI primers and Arm-PCR of CDR3 regions. TCRdb re-called the multiplex PCR reads with MiXCR, one entry per CDR3 protein. The sample lists 420,000 or so distinct CDR3 sequences, less than 20% seen once, with about 25% in the top ten. The sample also formed part of further work on T cells in Graves' hyperthyroidism and ophthalmopathy. That investigation notes: Hyperthyroidism in the patients, aged 18 to 65, was newly diagnosed and under 2 months in duration. In the first-round RT-PCR of the TCR CDR3, the HTBI primer set was used.

V and J are TRBV20-1 and TRBJ2-1; tentative D call: TRBD1 (5 bases). The specimen comprised peripheral blood mononuclear cells (PBMCs), sampled at new diagnosis, from a patient treated with antithyroid drugs. The clonotype was recovered from a woman aged 18-30 years with Graves disease. This CDR3 reads CSAPTASSYNEQFF. The CDR3 DNA reads TGCAGTGCTCCGACAGCCAGCTCCTACAATGAGCAGTTCTTC.